Detailed here is one T cell receptor (beta chain). As yet, its antigen is unknown. This sample is part of a study of post-analysis software for immune sequencing data. Germline CDR1 and CDR2: LNHNV and YYDKDF (reference sequence). The CDR3 contains 13 residues. Overall study findings and caveats: Patients used several TRBV segments, including TRBV5-6, TRBV5-1 and TRBV20-1, more often than controls. There was significantly lower normalized Chao1 diversity in multiple sclerosis patients than in controls.

The TCR beta cDNA libraries contained unique molecular identifiers. Each CDR3 protein gets one entry after TCRdb re-called the PCR reads with MiXCR. The profile shows hundreds of thousands of distinct CDR3 sequences, approximately 53% of them singletons. The sample taken for sequencing was blood. This receptor was taken from a girl between 10 and 17 years old with multiple sclerosis. The chain recombines TRBV15 with TRBJ2-7; no clear D. Matching the DNA end better, TRBJ2-5 makes the J call doubtful. CDR3 sequence: CATSRERRETQYF. The CDR3 DNA reads TGTGCCACCAGCAGAGAGCGGAGAGAGACCCAGTACTTC.